This T cell receptor (beta chain) appears in the sequencing data of a study of T cell changes during pregnancy in multiple sclerosis (dated by TCRdb to between 2018 and 2021). With respect to the entire study: Changes in the T cell repertoire over the course of pregnancy were examined in this study in women with multiple sclerosis.

The germline V gene encodes CDR1 LGHNA and CDR2 YSLEER. Taken from cysteine to phenylalanine, the CDR3 has 13 residues. Only the CDR3 region is kept as DNA, spanning 39 bases read in frame from base 1. Trimming takes 0 bases from V and 7 bases from J, and the germline ends sit 9 bases apart. The protocol used for the library was the immunoSEQ multiplex PCR assay. Here the immuneACCESS table is served through TCRdb, limited to in-frame sequences with V and J called. Missing clones are a known gap in these copies; in checked studies unresolved V genes cover under half, and the rest lacks a known reason. In all, the sample holds 60,000 to 75,000 clones, and approximately 90% of those were seen once. The top ten clonotypes cover over 1.3% of the sample. Note on this clone: The antigen this receptor binds is unknown. Base qualities are not at hand, and no much larger clone is one base apart.

This chain joins TRBV4-3 to TRBJ1-2, with an unclear D gene assignment. This receptor was identified in a female donor in good health, enrolled as a control in a pregnancy study. Sequencing was performed on peripheral blood, taken in the second trimester of pregnancy. Here the CDR3 is given as CASSQDPGSGYTF. The nucleotide sequence is given as TGCGCCAGCAGCCAAGACCCCGGGAGTGGCTACACCTTC.